A selection of T cell receptor beta chains follows, all from one sample in a study of T cells in localized non-small cell lung cancer. Clones were sequenced by immunoSEQ multiplex PCR, and TCRdb holds only the in-frame ones, with some missing. This sample has over 55,000 clones, with about nine tenths found just once. The sample consisted of peripheral blood, taken before any cancer treatment. These receptor sequences come from a woman between 35 and 75 years old with stage I lung adenocarcinoma. Each CDR3 is given with its conserved first and last residue. D genes are given only for firm matches. Size is stated for part of the rows, as once, few or many counts, or as a class when the clone is expanded.

v_gene,d_gene,j_gene,abundance,CDR3nt,CDR3aa
TRBV19,.,TRBJ1-5,.,TGTGCCAGTAGTATAGATCTAATTGGGAGGGGACGGATTAGCAATCAGCCCCAGCATTTT,CASSIDLIGRGRISNQPQHF
TRBV4-2,.,TRBJ1-2,.,TGTGCCAGCAGCCAAGGGGAGGGCAGGGCTAACTATGGCTACACCTTC,CASSQGEGRANYGYTF
TRBV6-5,.,TRBJ1-6,.,TGTGCCATCCGAAGGGGAATTGATTCACCCCTCCACTTT,CAIRRGIDSPLHF
TRBV19,.,TRBJ1-1,once,TGTGCCAGTAGTATAGATAGCTCTCCCGAAGCTTTCTTT,CASSIDSSPEAFF
TRBV5-6,TRBD1,TRBJ2-5,.,TGTGCCAGCAGCTGGGGGACAGGGCAAGAGACCCAGTACTTC,CASSWGTGQETQYF
TRBV28,TRBD1,TRBJ2-7,.,TGTGCCAGCAGTTCCCTTGACAGGGGGCACGCCTACGAGCAGTACTTC,CASSSLDRGHAYEQYF
TRBV9,.,TRBJ1-2,.,TGTGCCAGCACCGCGGACCCGAGCTCGGGTGGCTACACCTTC,CASTADPSSGGYTF
TRBV11-1,.,TRBJ1-1,.,TGTGCCAGCAGCTTACGAATTCCGGCTAACACTGAAGCTTTCTTT,CASSLRIPANTEAFF
TRBV7-2,.,TRBJ1-1,.,TGTGCCAGCAGCTCCGGAACGCAGGGCGCGGCTTTCTTT,CASSSGTQGAAFF
TRBV18,TRBD1,TRBJ1-1,.,TGTGCCAGCTCATACGAACAGGGGTGGGGCACTGAAGCTTTCTTT,CASSYEQGWGTEAFF
TRBV19,.,TRBJ2-7,.,TGTGCCAGTAGTATAGTCGCGGGGTTCCCCTACGAGCAGTACTTC,CASSIVAGFPYEQYF
TRBV7-9,.,TRBJ1-4,.,TGTGCCAGCAGCTGGACAACTAATGAAAAACTGTTTTTT,CASSWTTNEKLFF
TRBV30,TRBD1,TRBJ1-2,.,TGTGCCTGGACAGGGGGCGGCTATGGCTACACCTTC,CAWTGGGYGYTF
TRBV5-1,TRBD1,TRBJ1-1,.,TGCGCCAGCAGCTTAAACCCGGACAGGGTCGACACTGAAGCTTTCTTT,CASSLNPDRVDTEAFF
TRBV11-2,.,TRBJ1-1,.,TGTGCCAGCAGCTTAGGGTTAATGAACACTGAAGCTTTCTTT,CASSLGLMNTEAFF
TRBV6-1,.,TRBJ1-4,.,TGTGCCAGCATAATAGTCGTGGGCAGGGTGGAAAAACTGTTTTTT,CASIIVVGRVEKLFF
TRBV7-2,.,TRBJ2-3,.,TGTGCCAGCAGCTTTGGCAGCACAGATACGCAGTATTTT,CASSFGSTDTQYF
TRBV30,TRBD1,TRBJ1-2,.,TGTGCCTGGAAGGCTCACCCGGGACAGGGGACCTATGGCTACACCTTC,CAWKAHPGQGTYGYTF
TRBV9,TRBD1,TRBJ1-1,.,TGTGCCAGCAGCCCGGGGACAGGGCGGGGAGATACTGAAGCTTTCTTT,CASSPGTGRGDTEAFF
TRBV5-1,.,TRBJ1-5,once,TGCGCCAGCAGGGAAGGGTTTTGGAGCAATCAGCCCCAGCATTTT,CASREGFWSNQPQHF
TRBV5-1,TRBD1,TRBJ2-5,.,TGCGCCAGCAGCTTACAGGGGCGGATTCAAGAGACCCAGTACTTC,CASSLQGRIQETQYF
TRBV5-1,TRBD2,TRBJ2-2,.,TGCGCCAGCAGCCAGGGACTAGCGGCCACCGGGGAGCTGTTTTTT,CASSQGLAATGELFF
TRBV5-1,TRBD1,TRBJ1-2,.,TGCGCCAGCAGCTTGGGTGGGACAGGAGCCGTTAACTATGGCTACACCTTC,CASSLGGTGAVNYGYTF
TRBV29-1,.,TRBJ2-1,once,TGCAGCGGCAGTCTAAGACAGCGGGTAAATGAGCAGTTCTTC,CSGSLRQRVNEQFF
TRBV11-1,TRBD2,TRBJ2-3,.,TGTGCCAGCAGCCCGATGGGACTAGCGGGAGAGTGGAGGGCAGATACGCAGTATTTT,CASSPMGLAGEWRADTQYF
TRBV5-1,TRBD1,TRBJ1-2,.,TGCGCCAGCAGCTTAGGGACAGTGAATGGCTACACCTTC,CASSLGTVNGYTF
TRBV6-1,.,TRBJ2-7,.,TGTGCCAGCAGTGAAGCCCAGGGACTCTACGAGCAGTACTTC,CASSEAQGLYEQYF
TRBV28,.,TRBJ1-2,.,TGTGCCAGCAGTTTATTCGGCAGTTTGGATGGCTACACCTTC,CASSLFGSLDGYTF
TRBV18,TRBD2,TRBJ2-7,.,TGTGCCAGCTCACCGAGCCTAGCGGAGTCGGACGAGCAGTACTTC,CASSPSLAESDEQYF
TRBV12-5,.,TRBJ2-1,.,TGTGCTAGTGGTTTGGTACCGGGGAGAGACCTCTACAATGAGCAGTTCTTC,CASGLVPGRDLYNEQFF
TRBV28,.,TRBJ1-2,.,TGTGCCAGCAGTTTAAGGCAGAGAACTAACTATGGCTACACCTTC,CASSLRQRTNYGYTF
TRBV19,.,TRBJ1-3,.,TGTGCCAGTAGTTCTTCGGGACTTTCTGGAAACACCATATATTTT,CASSSSGLSGNTIYF
TRBV27,.,TRBJ2-1,once,TGTGCCAGCAGTTCCGGACGGATGAATGAGCAGTTCTTC,CASSSGRMNEQFF
TRBV7-6,.,TRBJ1-1,.,TGTGCCAGCAGCCGCGGGCCGAACACTGAAGCTTTCTTT,CASSRGPNTEAFF
TRBV25-1,TRBD1,TRBJ1-1,.,TGTGCCAGCAGTCCCCGGACAGGGGGGGCTTTCTTT,CASSPRTGGAFF
TRBV19,TRBD1,TRBJ1-5,once,TGTGCCAGTTCCCGGGACAGGTTAGATCAGCCCCAGCATTTT,CASSRDRLDQPQHF
TRBV19,.,TRBJ2-7,.,TGTGCCAGTAGTATATGGGACTCGAGATCCGAGCAGTACTTC,CASSIWDSRSEQYF
TRBV12-5,TRBD2,TRBJ2-2,.,TGTGCTAGTGGTTGGACCACCATCACTAGCGGGGAAGTCAACACCGGGGAGCTGTTTTTT,CASGWTTITSGEVNTGELFF
TRBV6-6,TRBD2,TRBJ2-7,.,TGTGCCAGCAGTTACGGGCGGGGGGTCCTTAGCGACGAGCAGTACTTC,CASSYGRGVLSDEQYF
TRBV2,.,TRBJ2-4,.,TGTGCCAGCAGTCCCCTGGGGTACAGGCGGCCCAAAAACATTCAGTACTTC,CASSPLGYRRPKNIQYF
TRBV10-3,.,TRBJ1-3,.,TGTGCCATCAGAGCAGAGAGCTCTGGAAACACCATATATTTT,CAIRAESSGNTIYF
TRBV7-8,TRBD1,TRBJ2-1,.,TGTGCCAGCAGCTTAGGAGACAGGGGAGTGCTCTTC,CASSLGDRGVLF
TRBV29-1,TRBD1,TRBJ1-2,.,TGCAGCGTTGAAGGGGGACAGGGGGTTTATGGCTACACCTTC,CSVEGGQGVYGYTF
TRBV7-3,TRBD1,TRBJ1-5,.,TGTGCCAGCAGCCACCACCGGGCAGGGGGAGCCCCAATCCGAGGCAATCAGCCCCAGCATTTT,CASSHHRAGGAPIRGNQPQHF
TRBV9,.,TRBJ1-3,.,TGTGCCAGCAGCGTAGACGGTAACTCTGGAAACACCATATATTTT,CASSVDGNSGNTIYF
TRBV5-1,.,TRBJ2-1,few,TGCGCCAGCAGCTTGAACGGGTACAATGAGCAGTTCTTC,CASSLNGYNEQFF
TRBV18,.,TRBJ1-3,.,TGTGCCAGCTCTCCCGACAGGAGCTCTGGAAACACCATATATTTT,CASSPDRSSGNTIYF
TRBV5-4,TRBD2,TRBJ2-5,.,TGTGCCAGCAGCTTGGGAAAGACTAGCGGAGTGCAAGAGACCCAGTACTTC,CASSLGKTSGVQETQYF
TRBV30,.,TRBJ2-1,.,TGTGCCTGGAGTGTAGTAGGTGGCGGTGAGCAGTTCTTC,CAWSVVGGGEQFF
TRBV7-9,.,TRBJ1-2,.,TGTGCCAGCACCGGACAGCGGAGAGGGGGTCATGGCTACACCTTC,CASTGQRRGGHGYTF
TRBV6-5,.,TRBJ1-2,few,TGTGCCAGCAGTTACTCCGGGCAGCCCCACTATGGCTACACCTTC,CASSYSGQPHYGYTF
TRBV18,.,TRBJ2-3,once,TGTGCCAGCTCACCCCCAAGCACAGATACGCAGTATTTT,CASSPPSTDTQYF
TRBV7-2,.,TRBJ1-2,.,TGTGCCAGCAGCCCATGGGACGGCAGCGGGCATGGCTACACCTTC,CASSPWDGSGHGYTF
TRBV7-2,TRBD1,TRBJ1-1,.,TGTGCCAGCAGTTTCCATTCAGGGGGCACTGAAGCTTTCTTT,CASSFHSGGTEAFF
TRBV4-3,TRBD2,TRBJ2-3,.,TGCGCCAGCAGCCCACAACCTAGCGGAATAACCACAGATACGCAGTATTTT,CASSPQPSGITTDTQYF